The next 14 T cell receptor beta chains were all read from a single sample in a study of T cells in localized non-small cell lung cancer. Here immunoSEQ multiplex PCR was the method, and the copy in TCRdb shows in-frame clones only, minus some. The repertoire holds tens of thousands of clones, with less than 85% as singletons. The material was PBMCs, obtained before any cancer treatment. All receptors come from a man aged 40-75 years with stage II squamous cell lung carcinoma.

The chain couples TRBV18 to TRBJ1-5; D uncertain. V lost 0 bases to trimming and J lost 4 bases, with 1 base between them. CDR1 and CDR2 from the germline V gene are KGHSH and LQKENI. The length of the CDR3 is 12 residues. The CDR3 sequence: CASSPPNQPQHF. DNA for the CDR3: TGTGCCAGCTCACCACCAAATCAGCCCCAGCATTTT. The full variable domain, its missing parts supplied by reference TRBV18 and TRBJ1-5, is NAGVMQNPRHLVRRRGQEARLRCSPMKGHSHVYWYRQLPEEGLKFMVYLQKENIIDESGMPKERFSAEFPKEGPSILRIQQVVRGDSAAYFCASSPPNQPQHFGDGTRLSIL.

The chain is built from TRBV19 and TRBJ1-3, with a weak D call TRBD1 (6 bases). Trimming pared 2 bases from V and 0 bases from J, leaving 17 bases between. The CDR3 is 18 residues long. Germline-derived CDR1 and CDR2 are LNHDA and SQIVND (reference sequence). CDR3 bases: TGTGCCAGTAGTATAACCGGACGGACAGATTTCTCTGGAAACACCATATATTTT. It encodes CASSITGRTDFSGNTIYF.

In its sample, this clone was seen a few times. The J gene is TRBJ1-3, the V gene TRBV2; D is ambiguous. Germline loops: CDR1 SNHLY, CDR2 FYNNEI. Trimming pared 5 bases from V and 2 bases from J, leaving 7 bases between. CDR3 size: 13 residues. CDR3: CASSSGPGNTIYF. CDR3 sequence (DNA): TGTGCCAGCAGTTCCGGGCCTGGAAACACCATATATTTT.

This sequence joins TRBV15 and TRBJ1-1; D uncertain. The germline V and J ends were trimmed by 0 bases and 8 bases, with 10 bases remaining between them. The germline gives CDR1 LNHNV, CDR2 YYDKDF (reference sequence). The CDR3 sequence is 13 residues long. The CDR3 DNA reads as TGTGCCACCAGCAGAGATGAGACCTTGGAAGCTTTCTTT. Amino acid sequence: CATSRDETLEAFF. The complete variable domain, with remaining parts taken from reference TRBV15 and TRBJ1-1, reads DAMVIQNPRYQVTQFGKPVTLSCSQTLNHNVMYWYQQKSSQAPKLLFHYYDKDFNNEADTPDNFQSRRPNTSFCFLDIRSPGLGDTAMYLCATSRDETLEAFFGQGTRLTVV.

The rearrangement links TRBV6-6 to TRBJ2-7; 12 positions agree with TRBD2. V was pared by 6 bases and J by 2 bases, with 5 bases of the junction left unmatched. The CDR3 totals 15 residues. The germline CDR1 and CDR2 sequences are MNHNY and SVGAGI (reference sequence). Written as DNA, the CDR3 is TGTGCCAGCAGGGAGCTAGCGGGGGGGACCTACGAGCAGTACTTC. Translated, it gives CASRELAGGTYEQYF.

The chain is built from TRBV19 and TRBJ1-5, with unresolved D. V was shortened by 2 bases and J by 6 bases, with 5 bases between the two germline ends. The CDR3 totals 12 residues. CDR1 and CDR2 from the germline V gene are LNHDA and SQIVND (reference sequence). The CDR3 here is CASSISPQPQHF. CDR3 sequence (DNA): TGTGCCAGTAGTATATCCCCTCAGCCCCAGCATTTT. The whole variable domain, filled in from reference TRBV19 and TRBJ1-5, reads DGGITQSPKYLFRKEGQNVTLSCEQNLNHDAMYWYRQDPGQGLRLIYYSQIVNDFQKGDIAEGYSVSREKKESFPLTVTSAQKNPTAFYLCASSISPQPQHFGDGTRLSIL.

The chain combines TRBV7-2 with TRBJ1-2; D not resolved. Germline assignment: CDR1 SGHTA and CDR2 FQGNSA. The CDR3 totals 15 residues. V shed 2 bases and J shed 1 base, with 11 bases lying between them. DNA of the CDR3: TGTGCCAGCAGCTTAACGGGAACTTTTAACTATGGCTACACCTTC. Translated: CASSLTGTFNYGYTF.

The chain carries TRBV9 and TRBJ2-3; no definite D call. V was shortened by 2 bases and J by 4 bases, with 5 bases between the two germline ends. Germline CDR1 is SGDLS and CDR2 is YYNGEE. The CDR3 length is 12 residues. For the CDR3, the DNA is TGTGCCAGCAGCGTTTTCCCAGATACGCAGTATTTT. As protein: CASSVFPDTQYF.

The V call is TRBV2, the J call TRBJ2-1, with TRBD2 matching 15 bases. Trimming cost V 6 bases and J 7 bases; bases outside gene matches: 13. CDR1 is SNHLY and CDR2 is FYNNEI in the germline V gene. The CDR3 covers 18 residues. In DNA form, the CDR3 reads TGTGCCAGCAGGGACCTAGGACTAGCGGGGGGGCCGGTGAATGAGCAGTTCTTC. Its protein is CASRDLGLAGGPVNEQFF.

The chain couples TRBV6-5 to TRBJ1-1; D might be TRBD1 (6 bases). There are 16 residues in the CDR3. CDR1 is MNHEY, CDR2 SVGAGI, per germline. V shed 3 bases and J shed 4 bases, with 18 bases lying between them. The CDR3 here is CASSYHQPGDRTEAFF. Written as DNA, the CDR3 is TGTGCCAGCAGTTATCACCAGCCAGGGGATCGCACTGAAGCTTTCTTT.

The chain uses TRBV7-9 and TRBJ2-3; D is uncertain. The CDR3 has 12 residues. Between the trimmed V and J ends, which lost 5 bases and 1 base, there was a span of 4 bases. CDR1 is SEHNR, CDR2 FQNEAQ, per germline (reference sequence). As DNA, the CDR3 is TGTGCCAGCAGCCTTCGCACAGATACGCAGTATTTT. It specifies CASSLRTDTQYF.

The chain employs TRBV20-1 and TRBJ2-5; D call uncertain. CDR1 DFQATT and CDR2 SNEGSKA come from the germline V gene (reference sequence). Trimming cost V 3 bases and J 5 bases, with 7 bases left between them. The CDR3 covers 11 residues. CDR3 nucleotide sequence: TGCAGTGCTAGCCCCAGGGAGACCCAGTACTTC. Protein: CSASPRETQYF.

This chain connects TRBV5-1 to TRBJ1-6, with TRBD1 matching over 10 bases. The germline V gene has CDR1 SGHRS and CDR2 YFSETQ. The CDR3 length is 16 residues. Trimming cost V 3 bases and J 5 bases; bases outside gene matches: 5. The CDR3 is CASSWGQGSNNSPLHF. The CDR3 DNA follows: TGCGCCAGCAGCTGGGGACAGGGGAGCAATAATTCACCCCTCCACTTT.

CDR3 nucleotide sequence: TGTGCCAGCAGTTTACCCACGGGGGCAGGTCAGCCCCAGCATTTT. Amino acids: CASSLPTGAGQPQHF. The chain recombines TRBV28 with TRBJ1-5; a weak D match, TRBD1 (6 bases). CDR1 and CDR2 (germline): MDHEN, SYDVKM. The CDR3 totals 15 residues. Trimming removed 2 bases from V and 6 bases from J, with 14 bases in between.